This T cell receptor (beta chain) was recorded in a study of T cells in Graves' hyperthyroidism and ophthalmopathy. Findings of the study overall: The majority of expanded thyroid clonotypes above 0.001 also appeared in blood.

V lost 4 bases, J lost 1 base, and 13 bases lay in between. The CDR3 totals 15 residues. Authors of the study amplified TCR beta CDR3 regions from RNA transcripts. TCR CDR3 underwent first-round RT-PCR with the HTBI primer set. TCRdb ran MiXCR on the multiplex PCR reads and lists one entry per CDR3 protein. This sample has 400,000 to 550,000 distinct CDR3 sequences, with about 24% found just once. The PBMCs studied were ones that came from 9 to 10 ml fresh peripheral blood. Details on this clonotype: The antigen is undetermined.

The clonotype originates from a woman in her 30s with Graves' ophthalmopathy. The gene calls are TRBV12-3 or TRBV12-4 and TRBJ1-2; D perhaps matches TRBD1 (5 bases). The specimen was blood. The CDR3 DNA reads as TGTGCCAGCAGTTCACCGGACATCGATAACTATGGCTACACCTTC. It yields the protein CASSSPDIDNYGYTF.